This note documents a single T cell receptor (beta chain) sequence. As yet, its antigen is unknown. From germline, CDR1 is DFQATT and CDR2 SNEGSKA (reference sequence). Trimming shortened V by 2 bases and J by 14 bases, and 23 bases separated the two germline ends. The CDR3 runs 14 residues. These data originate in a study of blood T cells in healthy people across ages. Whole-study results and caveats: Using unsorted PBMCs precluded a conclusive naive versus antigen-experienced comparison.

Combining a sample-barcoded 5' primer with a J-beta primer mix, a second PCR ran for about 7 to 11 cycles. TCRdb used MiXCR to reprocess the 5' RACE reads, holding one entry per CDR3 protein. The data show more than 650,000 distinct CDR3 sequences, approximately 55% seen once. Total RNA was isolated from each sample in quantities of at least 6 micrograms. V is TRBV20-1 and J is TRBJ2-3; the D is unclear. Sequenced: blood. The sequence came from a man older than 75 in good health. CDR3 amino acids: CSARTGPPRRYAYF. The CDR3 DNA reads as TGCAGTGCTAGAACCGGGCCCCCTCGCAGATACGCGTATTTT.